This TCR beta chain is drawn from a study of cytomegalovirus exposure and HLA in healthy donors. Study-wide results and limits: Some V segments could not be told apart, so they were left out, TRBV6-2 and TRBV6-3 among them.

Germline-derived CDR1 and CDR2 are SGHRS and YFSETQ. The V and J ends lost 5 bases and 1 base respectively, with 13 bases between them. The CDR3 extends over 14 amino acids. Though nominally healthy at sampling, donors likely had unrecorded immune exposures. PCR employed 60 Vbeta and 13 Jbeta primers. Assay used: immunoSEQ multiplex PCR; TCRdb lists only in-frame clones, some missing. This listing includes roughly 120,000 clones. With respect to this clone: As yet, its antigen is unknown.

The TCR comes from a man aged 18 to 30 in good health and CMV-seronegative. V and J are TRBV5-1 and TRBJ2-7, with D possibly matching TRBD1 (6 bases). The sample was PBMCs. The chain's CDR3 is CASRDVRGSYEQYF. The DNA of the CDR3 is TGCGCCAGCAGGGATGTCAGGGGATCCTACGAGCAGTACTTC. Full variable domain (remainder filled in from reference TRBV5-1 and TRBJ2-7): KAGVTQTPRYLIKTRGQQVTLSCSPISGHRSVSWYQQTPGQGLQFLFEYFSETQRNKGNFPGRFSGRQFSNSRSEMNVSTLELGDSALYLCASRDVRGSYEQYFGPGTRLTVT.